What follows are 16 T cell receptor beta chains derived from one specimen sequenced in a study of T-cell memory formation after mild COVID-19. TCRdb processed the 5' RACE reads anew with MiXCR; each CDR3 protein has one entry. The sample contains approximately 200,000 distinct CDR3 sequences, approximately 16% of which appear only once. Sequencing was done on a sample of PBMCs or a T cell subset sorted from them (not recorded which). The source is an adult woman who had mild COVID-19 (a few samples of this study predate the infection). Cell type and time point are not known.

This clonotype was found a few times. This chain joins TRBV5-1 and TRBJ2-6, with D maybe TRBD2 (5 bases). V was shortened by 4 bases and J by 1 base, with 15 bases between the two germline ends. The CDR3 runs 17 residues. Germline CDR1 and CDR2: SGHRS and YFSETQ. As DNA, the CDR3 is TGCGCCAGCAGCCAGGACTGGGTGGCGTCTGGGGCCAACGTCCTGACTTTC. Translating it yields CASSQDWVASGANVLTF.

The rearrangement uses TRBV12-3 or TRBV12-4 and TRBJ2-5, with D possibly called TRBD1 or TRBD2 (6 bases each). V dropped 3 bases and J dropped 0 bases, with 14 bases sitting between them. This CDR3 is built from 16 residues. CDR3 DNA: TGTGCCAGCAGTTTTGGGGGGCAGACGTACCAAGAGACCCAGTACTTC. It codes for CASSFGGQTYQETQYF.

The CDR3 spells CASSLVPSLDTQYF. CDR3 DNA: TGTGCCAGCAGCTTAGTCCCTTCCCTAGATACGCAGTATTTT. The V gene is TRBV7-9, the J gene TRBJ2-3, with no clear D. The CDR3 extends over 14 amino acids. The germline CDR1 and CDR2 sequences are SEHNR and FQNEAQ (reference sequence). V was clipped by 1 base and J by 5 bases, with 10 bases between them. The whole variable domain, remainder taken from reference TRBV7-9 and TRBJ2-3, is DTGVSQNPRHKITKRGQNVTFRCDPISEHNRLYWYRQTLGQGPEFLTYFQNEAQLEKSRLLSDRFSAERPKGSFSTLEIQRTEQGDSAMYLCASSLVPSLDTQYFGPGTRLTVL.

The rearrangement joins TRBV30 to TRBJ2-2; 8 positions agree with TRBD1. The germline gives CDR1 GTSNPN, CDR2 SVGIG (reference sequence). The CDR3 contains 16 residues. V shed 2 bases and J 1 base; nucleotides not matched to a gene: 6. The CDR3 loop is CAWSPLGQGNTGELFF. Written as DNA, the CDR3 is TGTGCCTGGAGTCCCCTCGGACAGGGGAACACCGGGGAGCTGTTTTTT.

The chain employs TRBV25-1 and TRBJ2-3, with D perhaps matching TRBD1 (6 bases). This CDR3 comprises 14 residues. Trimming removed 7 bases at V and 1 base at J, with 12 bases between. The germline CDR1 and CDR2 sequences are MGHDK and SYGVNS. CDR3 residues: CASTSGAGTDTQYF. CDR3 in DNA: TGTGCCAGCACATCAGGGGCTGGCACAGATACGCAGTATTTT. The whole variable domain, filled in from reference TRBV25-1 and TRBJ2-3, reads EADIYQTPRYLVIGTGKKITLECSQTMGHDKMYWYQQDPGMELHLIHYSYGVNSTEKGDLSSESTVSRIRTEHFPLTLESARPSHTSQYLCASTSGAGTDTQYFGPGTRLTVL.

Remarks on this clonotype: Given a much more abundant clone one base away, this may be a read error. The genes are TRBV29-1 and TRBJ2-3; 7 bases match TRBD1. Per the germline V gene, CDR1 is SQVTM and CDR2 is ANQGSEA. Trimming took 6 bases from V and 6 from J; bases not matched to a gene: 9. This CDR3 region has 13 residues. In DNA, the CDR3 is TGCAGCGTGTCTAGGGGGCGGTGGGATACGCAGTATTTT. Residues: CSVSRGRWDTQYF.

The chain combines TRBV7-9 with TRBJ2-3, with no clear D. V lost 5 bases and J lost 6, with 12 bases in between. The CDR3 is 13 amino acids. In germline, CDR1 is SEHNR, CDR2 FQNEAQ (reference sequence). In DNA, the CDR3 is TGTGCCAGCAGCGGGGTCCCGAGGGATACGCAGTATTTT. It encodes CASSGVPRDTQYF.

This clonotype turned up a few times. The chain has TRBV7-2 and TRBJ2-7, with TRBD2 matching 11 bases. The CDR3 length is 15 residues. Trimming removed 5 bases from V and 2 bases from J; junction bases left unmatched: 5. Germline loops: CDR1 SGHTA, CDR2 FQGNSA. The CDR3, as DNA: TGTGCCAGCAGCCAACTAGCGGGAGAACCCTACGAGCAGTACTTC. Translated: CASSQLAGEPYEQYF.

The chain carries TRBV6-5 and TRBJ2-5; no reliable D call. Germline V CDR1 and CDR2: MNHEY, SVGAGI. V was clipped by 2 bases and J by 7 bases, with 23 bases between them. The CDR3 length is 17 residues. CDR3 amino acids: CASSYARPRSRHGTQYF. CDR3 bases: TGTGCCAGCAGTTACGCTCGTCCCCGGTCCCGACATGGGACCCAGTACTTC.

In DNA, the CDR3 is TGTGCCAGCAGTTTATCCAGTCTGGGGGCCGGGGAGCTGTTTTTT. Amino acid sequence: CASSLSSLGAGELFF. V usage is TRBV12-3 or TRBV12-4 and J usage is TRBJ2-2; the D gene could be TRBD1 or TRBD2 (5 bases each). The CDR3 extends over 15 amino acids. Trimming removed 2 bases at V and 6 bases at J, with 13 bases between.

The chain combines TRBV4-2 with TRBJ1-2, with D maybe TRBD1 (5 bases). This CDR3 has 14 residues. V shed 6 bases and J shed 8 bases, with 19 bases lying between them. Germline lookup yields CDR1 LGHNA and CDR2 YNFKEQ. CDR3 in amino acids: CASRPAGTADGYTF. The DNA of the CDR3 is TGTGCCAGCAGACCAGCCGGGACGGCGGACGGCTACACCTTC.

The chain couples TRBV11-2 to TRBJ2-5, with 13 bases matching TRBD2. Trimming cost V 8 bases and J 2 bases; bases outside gene matches: 8. The V gene's germline CDR1 is SGHAT and CDR2 FQNNGV. This CDR3 comprises 16 residues. The CDR3 DNA reads as TGTGCCAGCCGAGGACTAGCGGGGGAAGAACAAGAGACCCAGTACTTC. Amino acid sequence: CASRGLAGEEQETQYF.

There are many counts of this clonotype. The V gene is TRBV7-6, the J gene TRBJ2-5; D is perhaps TRBD2 (6 bases). CDR3 size: 14 residues. Trimming removed 2 bases from V and 4 bases from J, with 11 bases in between. Germline V gene lookup returns CDR1 SGHVS and CDR2 FNYEAQ. CDR3 DNA sequence: TGTGCCAGCAGCTTAACGGGAGTTGGAGAGACCCAGTACTTC. This encodes CASSLTGVGETQYF.

This clonotype has more than one count but fewer than ten. The gene calls are TRBV12-3 or TRBV12-4 and TRBJ1-1, with D hard to call. This CDR3 is 12 amino acids long. Between the trimmed V and J ends, which lost 6 bases and 10 bases, there was a span of 15 bases. The CDR3 region has the DNA TGTGCCAGCAGAGTCATCCCGGAGGGAGCTTTCTTT. It codes for CASRVIPEGAFF.

This clonotype has just a few counts. The CDR3 loop is CASSSPSGSLETQYF. CDR3 sequence (DNA): TGCGCCAGCAGCTCCCCTAGCGGGAGTCTGGAGACCCAGTACTTC. This chain connects TRBV5-1 to TRBJ2-5; 10 bases map to TRBD2. The germline gives CDR1 SGHRS, CDR2 YFSETQ. CDR3 size: 15 residues. J lost 5 bases, V lost 3 bases, and 7 bases had no gene match.

The rearrangement joins TRBV5-6 to TRBJ2-3, with 10 positions matching TRBD1. Germline CDR1 reads SGHDT; CDR2 reads YYEEEE. With V trimmed by 4 bases and J by 4 bases, 6 bases remained unmatched. The CDR3 consists of 15 residues. The CDR3 DNA sequence: TGTGCCAGCAGCGCCGGGACAGGGGCTGCAGATACGCAGTATTTT. It yields the protein CASSAGTGAADTQYF.